The T cell receptor beta chain under discussion was sequenced for a study of T cell responses to AZD1222 COVID-19 vaccine. Findings and caveats of the study: Clonal diversity was possibly underestimated; the donors were predominantly white British and more often female. Vaccination with two AZD1222 doses was followed by a rise in Spike-specific TCR breadth and depth. Nearly half of the spike-specific TCRs reportedly recognize variant regions that carry no mutations.

Method: immunoSEQ multiplex PCR; TCRdb's copy keeps in-frame clones and lacks some. This table has 150,000 or so clones, roughly 90% appearing once. Per germline, CDR1 MNHEY and CDR2 SVGEGT. CDR3 length equals 15 residues. The V end was cut by 5 bases, the J end by 2 bases, with 13 bases between. This clone was detected once. The antigen is not known. The sample consisted of peripheral blood, taken 28 days after the second AZD1222 dose. This rearrangement joins TRBV6-2 or TRBV6-3 to TRBJ1-5, with D perhaps TRBD1 (6 bases). This TCR came from an adult who received the AZD1222 COVID-19 vaccine. The CDR3 nucleotides read TGTGCCAGCAGTAAGGGGGTCGGGGGCAATCAGCCCCAGCATTTT. It yields the protein CASSKGVGGNQPQHF.